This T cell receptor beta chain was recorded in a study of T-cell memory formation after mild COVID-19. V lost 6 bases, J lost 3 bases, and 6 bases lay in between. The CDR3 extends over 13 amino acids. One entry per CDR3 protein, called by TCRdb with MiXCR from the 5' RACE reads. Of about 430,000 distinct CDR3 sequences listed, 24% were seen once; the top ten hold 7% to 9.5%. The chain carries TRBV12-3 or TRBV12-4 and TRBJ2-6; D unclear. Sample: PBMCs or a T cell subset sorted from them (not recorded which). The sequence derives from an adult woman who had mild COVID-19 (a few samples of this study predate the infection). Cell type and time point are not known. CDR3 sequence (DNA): TGTGCCAGCAGAGTCCATGGGGCCAACGTCCTGACTTTC. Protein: CASRVHGANVLTF.